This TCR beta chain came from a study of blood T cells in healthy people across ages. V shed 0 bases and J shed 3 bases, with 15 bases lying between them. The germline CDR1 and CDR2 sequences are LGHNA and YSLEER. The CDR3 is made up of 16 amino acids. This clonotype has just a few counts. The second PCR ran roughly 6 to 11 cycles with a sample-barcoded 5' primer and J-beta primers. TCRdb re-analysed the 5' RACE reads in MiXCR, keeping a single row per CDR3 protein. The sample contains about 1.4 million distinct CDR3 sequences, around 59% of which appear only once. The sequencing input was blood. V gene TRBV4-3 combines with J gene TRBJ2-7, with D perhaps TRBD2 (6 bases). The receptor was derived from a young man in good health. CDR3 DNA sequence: TGCGCCAGCAGCCAAGATCTGGGAGGACGGCACTACGAGCAGTACTTC. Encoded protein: CASSQDLGGRHYEQYF.